The next 29 T cell receptor beta chains were all read from a single sample in a study of radiation and T cells in renal cell carcinoma. TCRdb's table, derived via immunoSEQ multiplex PCR, lists solely in-frame clones and lacks some. The table lists around 74,000 clones, less than 90% of them singletons. The time point here: blood 4 weeks post-SBRT, at nephrectomy. The treatment denotes: 15 Gy SBRT to primary tumor, nephrectomy 4 weeks later. Sequenced material: blood, taken from a patient whose treatment included radiotherapy and nephrectomy. Receptors were obtained from a woman aged 60-70 years with renal cell carcinoma.

This clone was counted between two and nine times. The CDR3 bases are TGTGCCTGGAGTGTGAGTGACACTGAAGCTTTCTTT. Amino acids: CAWSVSDTEAFF. The V gene is TRBV30, the J gene TRBJ1-1; unclear D gene. Germline loops: CDR1 GTSNPN, CDR2 SVGIG (reference sequence). The CDR3 contains 12 residues. V was clipped by 0 bases and J by 3 bases, with 5 bases between them.

In this sample, this clone turned up once. Here the CDR3 DNA reads TGTGCCAGCAGCTTAGCCCCCTCCAACACTGAAGCTTTCTTT. Translated, it gives CASSLAPSNTEAFF. This chain links TRBV7-6 with TRBJ1-1; D is unresolved. Trimming shortened V by 0 bases and J by 2 bases, and 7 bases separated the two germline ends. Germline CDR1 and CDR2: SGHVS and FNYEAQ. This CDR3 is 14 amino acids long.

The chain is built from TRBV28 and TRBJ1-6, with 8 bases lining up with TRBD1. Germline V lookup: CDR1 MDHEN, CDR2 SYDVKM. V was pared by 7 bases and J by 7 bases, with 9 bases of the junction left unmatched. The CDR3 extends over 15 amino acids. The CDR3 DNA is TGTGCCAGCATATCCCAGGACAGGGAAAATTCACCCCTCCACTTT. This encodes CASISQDRENSPLHF.

This clone appeared once. The V call is TRBV9, the J call TRBJ1-2; D might be TRBD1 (5 bases). With 0 bases removed from V and 7 bases from J, the gap between germline ends came to 25 bases. Germline-derived CDR1 and CDR2 are SGDLS and YYNGEE. The CDR3 extends over 18 amino acids. The CDR3 DNA follows: TGTGCCAGCAGCGTAGTGGCCCGAGGGGACCCAACTCAGCGTGGCTACACCTTC. Translating gives CASSVVARGDPTQRGYTF.

This sequence joins TRBV30 and TRBJ2-2; D is unresolved. Trimming stripped 0 bases from V and 0 bases from J, with 8 bases between. Looked up from germline, CDR1 is GTSNPN and CDR2 is SVGIG (reference sequence). This CDR3 has 15 amino acids. The CDR3 DNA follows: TGTGCCTGGAGTGTACCCAGCTCGAACACCGGGGAGCTGTTTTTT. Translating it yields CAWSVPSSNTGELFF.

This clone is medium-sized by share. The chain couples TRBV6-4 to TRBJ1-2; no definite D call. V was cut by 0 bases and J by 6 bases, with 8 bases left in between. The CDR3 sequence is 13 residues long. Germline V gene lookup returns CDR1 MRHNA and CDR2 SNTAGT. CDR3 amino acids: CASSDSRANGYTF. In nucleotides, the CDR3 is TGTGCCAGCAGTGACTCGAGGGCAAATGGCTACACCTTC.

V and J are TRBV28 and TRBJ2-7; D call uncertain. Trimming took 6 bases from V and 0 from J, leaving 9 bases between them. CDR1 and CDR2 from the germline V gene are MDHEN and SYDVKM. This CDR3 comprises 13 residues. The CDR3 DNA reads TGTGCCAGCAGCCCCCCGAGCTCCTACGAGCAGTACTTC. This gives the protein CASSPPSSYEQYF.

On this clone: Additional DNA sequences in this sample encode the identical CDR3. This sequence joins TRBV4-1 and TRBJ2-5, with TRBD2 identical over 11 bases. This CDR3 region has 19 residues. Germline values: CDR1 MGHRA, CDR2 YSYEKL. V was clipped by 2 bases and J by 5 bases; unmatched bases: 16. The CDR3 sequence: CASSQRSGLAGGSGETQYF. CDR3 nucleotide sequence: TGCGCCAGCAGCCAAAGATCGGGGCTAGCGGGGGGATCCGGGGAGACCCAGTACTTC.

The CDR3 sequence is CASSTGTGGVTQYF. The CDR3 region has the DNA TGTGCCAGCAGCACCGGGACAGGGGGTGTGACCCAGTACTTC. The gene calls are TRBV7-9 and TRBJ2-5; 11 bases are shared with TRBD1. The CDR3 spans 14 residues. J gave up 7 bases and V 5 bases, and 6 bases lay outside the gene matches. Germline CDR1 SEHNR, CDR2 FQNEAQ (reference sequence).

In this sample, this clone turned up a few times. This chain connects TRBV2 to TRBJ1-6, with 10 bases that match TRBD1. The V gene end was trimmed by 6 bases and the J gene end by 12 bases; junction bases not matched to a gene: 8. Germline V CDR1 and CDR2: SNHLY, FYNNEI. CDR3 length: 14 residues. CDR3 bases: TGTGCCAGCAGGGGGACAGGGGCTATTCGACCCCTCCACTTT. This translates into CASRGTGAIRPLHF.

The CDR3 DNA reads TGTGCCAGCAGCGGGGGCTGGGGGCCTTTAGGTTTCTCCTACGAGCAGTACTTC. As protein: CASSGGWGPLGFSYEQYF. The chain combines TRBV9 with TRBJ2-7, with D perhaps TRBD1 (6 bases). Trimming stripped 3 bases from V and 0 bases from J, with 22 bases between. The CDR3 is made up of 18 amino acids. Per the germline V gene, CDR1 is SGDLS and CDR2 is YYNGEE.

The gene calls are TRBV7-3 and TRBJ2-1; TRBD2 aligns across 10 bases. Germline CDR1 SGHTA, CDR2 FQGTGA. CDR3 length: 17 residues. J lost 0 bases, V lost 3 bases, and 5 bases had no gene match. Here the CDR3 reads CASSFWASGSSYNEQFF. The CDR3 nucleotides read TGTGCCAGCAGCTTTTGGGCTAGCGGGAGCTCCTACAATGAGCAGTTCTTC.

The rearrangement joins TRBV6-5 to TRBJ2-1; D perhaps matches TRBD2 (6 bases). The germline gives CDR1 MNHEY, CDR2 SVGAGI. The V and J ends lost 4 bases and 1 base respectively, with 14 bases between them. The CDR3 runs 16 residues. The CDR3 protein is CASSFSSDFSYNEQFF. CDR3 bases: TGTGCCAGCAGTTTCTCTAGCGACTTTTCCTACAATGAGCAGTTCTTC.

The chain has TRBV29-1 and TRBJ2-5; a weak D match, TRBD1 (5 bases). V lost 7 bases to trimming and J lost 2 bases, with 11 bases between them. This CDR3 has 12 amino acids. The germline V gene encodes CDR1 SQVTM and CDR2 ANQGSEA. CDR3 sequence reads: CSAFAGQETQYF. Here the CDR3 DNA reads TGCAGCGCCTTCGCAGGGCAAGAGACCCAGTACTTC.

The rearrangement links TRBV7-9 to TRBJ2-4; 10 bases agree with TRBD2. CDR1 SEHNR and CDR2 FQNEAQ come from the germline V gene (reference sequence). The CDR3 has 16 amino acids. The junction had 4 bases not matched to a gene; V was cut back by 2 bases and J by 3 bases. This CDR3 is CASSLRTSGDKNIQYF. CDR3 nucleotides: TGTGCCAGCAGCTTACGGACTAGCGGAGACAAAAACATTCAGTACTTC.

This clone was found a few times. The gene calls are TRBV6-1 and TRBJ1-1; tentative D call: TRBD1 (5 bases). Trimming stripped 10 bases from V and 0 bases from J, with 18 bases between. Germline values: CDR1 MNHNS, CDR2 SASEGT. This CDR3 is 15 amino acids long. CDR3 residues: CAIPGRDSMNTEAFF. In DNA, the CDR3 is TGTGCCATCCCAGGGCGCGACAGCATGAACACTGAAGCTTTCTTT.

This clone was seen once. The genes are TRBV29-1 and TRBJ2-3; tentatively, D is TRBD1 (5 bases). Germline values: CDR1 SQVTM, CDR2 ANQGSEA. Trimming removed 2 bases at V and 4 bases at J, with 7 bases between. CDR3 size: 12 residues. The CDR3 sequence: CSVEQGSDTQYF. The CDR3 nucleotides read TGCAGCGTTGAACAGGGATCAGATACGCAGTATTTT.

This chain uses TRBV29-1 with TRBJ2-3; TRBD2 aligns across 10 bases. CDR3 length: 16 residues. Germline V lookup: CDR1 SQVTM, CDR2 ANQGSEA. Trimming removed 8 bases from V and 2 bases from J; junction bases left unmatched: 13. The CDR3 protein is CSLSPTSGVSTDTQYF. In DNA, the CDR3 is TGCAGCCTCTCCCCCACTAGCGGGGTTTCCACAGATACGCAGTATTTT.

This chain links TRBV7-9 with TRBJ2-3, with a weak D call TRBD1 (6 bases). The CDR3 length is 13 residues. Germline-derived CDR1 and CDR2 are SEHNR and FQNEAQ (reference sequence). V was shortened by 1 base and J by 6 bases, with 8 bases between the two germline ends. CDR3: CASSLDREDTQYF. The CDR3 coding sequence is TGTGCCAGCAGCTTAGACAGGGAGGATACGCAGTATTTT.

This chain uses TRBV9 with TRBJ2-3, with 7 bases fitting TRBD2. Germline V gene sequence: CDR1 SGDLS, CDR2 YYNGEE. This CDR3 has 17 residues. Losses at the gene ends were 3 bases for V and 2 bases for J; bases not matched to a gene: 12. CDR3 sequence reads: CASSAQTQAGNTDTQYF. The CDR3 region has the DNA TGTGCCAGCAGCGCCCAAACTCAAGCGGGGAACACAGATACGCAGTATTTT. The full variable domain, in which reference TRBV9 and TRBJ2-3 provide the parts outside the CDR3, is DSGVTQTPKHLITATGQRVTLRCSPRSGDLSVYWYQQSLDQGLQFLIQYYNGEERAKGNILERFSAQQFPDLHSELNLSSLELGDSALYFCASSAQTQAGNTDTQYFGPGTRLTVL.

The chain couples TRBV7-3 to TRBJ2-2; possible D gene TRBD1, 6 bases. From germline, CDR1 is SGHTA and CDR2 FQGTGA. Deletions cut 2 bases from V and 4 bases from J, with 11 bases between. CDR3 length equals 15 residues. The CDR3 DNA follows: TGTGCCAGCAGCTTAGGGGGCAGGATCACCGGGGAGCTGTTTTTT. Its translation is CASSLGGRITGELFF.

The rearrangement joins TRBV5-8 to TRBJ2-7; no clear D. Trimming removed 6 bases at V and 4 bases at J, with 5 bases between. The CDR3 covers 10 residues. Germline V gives CDR1 SGHTS, CDR2 YDEGEE. CDR3 coding DNA: TGTGCCAGCATCCGATACGAGCAGTACTTC. Translating it yields CASIRYEQYF.

This clone occurred a few times. The J gene is TRBJ1-4, the V gene TRBV19, with TRBD1 matching over 8 bases. Germline lookup yields CDR1 LNHDA and CDR2 SQIVND (reference sequence). J lost 6 bases, V lost 5 bases, and 8 bases had no gene match. CDR3 length: 15 amino acids. CDR3 in amino acids: CASSDRTGFYEKLFF. The CDR3 DNA reads TGTGCCAGTAGTGATCGGACAGGGTTTTATGAAAAACTGTTTTTT. Combining the CDR3 with reference TRBV19 and TRBJ1-4 gives the whole variable domain DGGITQSPKYLFRKEGQNVTLSCEQNLNHDAMYWYRQDPGQGLRLIYYSQIVNDFQKGDIAEGYSVSREKKESFPLTVTSAQKNPTAFYLCASSDRTGFYEKLFFGSGTQLSVL.

For the CDR3, the DNA is TGTGCCAGCAGTCGGACAGGGCAATCCTACGAGCAGTACTTC. Translating gives CASSRTGQSYEQYF. The chain couples TRBV6-1 to TRBJ2-7; 8 bases agree with TRBD1. V shed 5 bases, J shed 1 base, and the junction held 4 bases outside the gene matches. Germline-derived CDR1 and CDR2 are MNHNS and SASEGT. The CDR3 totals 14 residues.

V and J are TRBV29-1 and TRBJ1-1, with unresolved D. Germline CDR1 reads SQVTM; CDR2 reads ANQGSEA. V lost 7 bases and J lost 0, with 6 bases in between. CDR3 length equals 11 residues. As DNA, the CDR3 is TGCAGCGCATCACTGAACACTGAAGCTTTCTTT. Translating it yields CSASLNTEAFF.

V and J are TRBV5-6 and TRBJ1-5; TRBD1 is a possible D gene (6 bases). This CDR3 is built from 16 residues. Deletions cut 1 base from V and 2 bases from J, with 13 bases between. The germline gives CDR1 SGHDT, CDR2 YYEEEE. The CDR3 here is CASSLLGSGGNQPQHF. The DNA of the CDR3 is TGTGCCAGCAGCTTGCTGGGGTCAGGGGGCAATCAGCCCCAGCATTTT.

This clone showed up just a few times. The chain employs TRBV10-3 and TRBJ1-2, with D perhaps TRBD1 (5 bases). The CDR3 extends over 15 amino acids. V lost 9 bases and J 0 bases, leaving 17 bases between the germline ends. Germline V gene data show CDR1 as ENHRY and CDR2 as SYGVKD. As DNA, the CDR3 is TGTGCCATGACTGATGGGACCGACTCTAACTATGGCTACACCTTC. It yields the protein CAMTDGTDSNYGYTF.

The gene calls are TRBV6-5 and TRBJ2-5; 8 bases are shared with TRBD1. Trimming at V came to 5 bases and at J to 5 bases, leaving 10 bases not matched to a gene. Germline CDR1 reads MNHEY; CDR2 reads SVGAGI. CDR3 length: 15 residues. The DNA for the CDR3 is TGTGCCAGCAGTCTAGCTCCGACAGGGGTTGAGACCCAGTACTTC. Its translation is CASSLAPTGVETQYF.

Of note for this clone: The sample carries other DNA sequences with the same CDR3. The rearrangement joins TRBV15 to TRBJ2-3; no reliable D call. V was pared by 1 base and J by 0 bases, with 5 bases between. Germline loops: CDR1 LNHNV, CDR2 YYDKDF (reference sequence). The CDR3 runs 14 residues. CDR3 loop: CATSRGDSTDTQYF. The CDR3 DNA sequence: TGTGCCACCAGCAGAGGAGACAGCACAGATACGCAGTATTTT.